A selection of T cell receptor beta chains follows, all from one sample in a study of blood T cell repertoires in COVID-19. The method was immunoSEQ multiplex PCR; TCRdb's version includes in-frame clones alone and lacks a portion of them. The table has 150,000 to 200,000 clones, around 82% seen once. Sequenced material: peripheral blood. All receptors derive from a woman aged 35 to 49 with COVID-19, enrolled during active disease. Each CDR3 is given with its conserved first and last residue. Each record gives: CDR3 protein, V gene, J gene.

cdr3_aa: CASKGADNSPLHF; v_call: TRBV6-6; j_call: TRBJ1-6
cdr3_aa: CASSPSEVNTEAFF; v_call: TRBV18; j_call: TRBJ1-1
cdr3_aa: CASSPTWDSHTDTQYF; v_call: TRBV28; j_call: TRBJ2-3
cdr3_aa: CASSATGQPGAGYTF; v_call: TRBV18; j_call: TRBJ1-2
cdr3_aa: CASSDRGLRSSYEQYF; v_call: TRBV19; j_call: TRBJ2-7
cdr3_aa: CASSIWGRGLGTGELFF; v_call: TRBV19; j_call: TRBJ2-2
cdr3_aa: CATSGTGEDTQYF; v_call: TRBV6-5; j_call: TRBJ2-3
cdr3_aa: CASSPPGTSGTDEQFF; v_call: TRBV10-1; j_call: TRBJ2-1
cdr3_aa: CASSHRTGNGYTF; v_call: TRBV7-3; j_call: TRBJ1-2
cdr3_aa: CASSQVQGSYNEQFF; v_call: TRBV4-1; j_call: TRBJ2-1